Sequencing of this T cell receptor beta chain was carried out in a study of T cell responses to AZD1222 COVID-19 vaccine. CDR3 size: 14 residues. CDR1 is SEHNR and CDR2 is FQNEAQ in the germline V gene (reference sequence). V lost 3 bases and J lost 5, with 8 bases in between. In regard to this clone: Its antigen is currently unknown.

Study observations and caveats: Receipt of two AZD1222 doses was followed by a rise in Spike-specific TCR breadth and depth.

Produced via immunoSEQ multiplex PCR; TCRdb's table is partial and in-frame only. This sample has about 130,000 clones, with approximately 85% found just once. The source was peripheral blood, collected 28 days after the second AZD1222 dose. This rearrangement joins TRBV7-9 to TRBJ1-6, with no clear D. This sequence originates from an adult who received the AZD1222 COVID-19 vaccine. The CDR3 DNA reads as TGTGCCAGCAGCTTCGGGCAGAATAATTCACCCCTCCACTTT. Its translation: CASSFGQNNSPLHF. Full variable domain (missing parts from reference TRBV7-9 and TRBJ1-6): DTGVSQNPRHKITKRGQNVTFRCDPISEHNRLYWYRQTLGQGPEFLTYFQNEAQLEKSRLLSDRFSAERPKGSFSTLEIQRTEQGDSAMYLCASSFGQNNSPLHFGNGTRLTVT.